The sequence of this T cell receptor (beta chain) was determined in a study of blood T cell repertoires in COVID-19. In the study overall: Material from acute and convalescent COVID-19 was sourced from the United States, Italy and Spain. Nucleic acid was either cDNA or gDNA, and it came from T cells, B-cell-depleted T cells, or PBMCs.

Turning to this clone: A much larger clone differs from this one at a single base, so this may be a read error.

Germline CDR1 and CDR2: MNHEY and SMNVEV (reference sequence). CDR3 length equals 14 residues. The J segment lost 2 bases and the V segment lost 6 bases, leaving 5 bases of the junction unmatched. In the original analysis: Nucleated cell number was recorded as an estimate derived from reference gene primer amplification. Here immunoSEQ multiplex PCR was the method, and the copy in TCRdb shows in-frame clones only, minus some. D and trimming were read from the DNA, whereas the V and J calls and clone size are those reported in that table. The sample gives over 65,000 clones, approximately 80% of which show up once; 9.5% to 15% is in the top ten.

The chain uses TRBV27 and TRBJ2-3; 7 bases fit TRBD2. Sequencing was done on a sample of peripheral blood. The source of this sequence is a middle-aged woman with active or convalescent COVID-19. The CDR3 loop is CASSQRDHTDTQYF. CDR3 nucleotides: TGTGCCAGCAGCCAGCGGGACCACACAGATACGCAGTATTTT.